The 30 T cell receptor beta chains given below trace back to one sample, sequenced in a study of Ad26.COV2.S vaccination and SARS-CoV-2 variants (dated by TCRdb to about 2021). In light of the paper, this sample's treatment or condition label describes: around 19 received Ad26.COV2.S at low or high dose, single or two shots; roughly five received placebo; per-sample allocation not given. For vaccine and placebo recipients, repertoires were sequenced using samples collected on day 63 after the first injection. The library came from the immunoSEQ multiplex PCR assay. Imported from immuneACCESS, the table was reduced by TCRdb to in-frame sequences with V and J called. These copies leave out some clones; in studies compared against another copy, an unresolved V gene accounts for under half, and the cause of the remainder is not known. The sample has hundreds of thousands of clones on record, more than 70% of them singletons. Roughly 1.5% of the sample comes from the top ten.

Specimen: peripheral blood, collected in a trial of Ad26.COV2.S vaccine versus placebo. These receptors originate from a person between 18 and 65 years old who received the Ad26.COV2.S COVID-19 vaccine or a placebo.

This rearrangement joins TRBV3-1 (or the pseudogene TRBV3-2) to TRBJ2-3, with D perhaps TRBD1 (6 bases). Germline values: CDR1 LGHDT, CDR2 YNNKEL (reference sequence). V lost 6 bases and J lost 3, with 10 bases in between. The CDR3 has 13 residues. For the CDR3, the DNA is TGTGCCAGCAGACAGGGCGCGACAGATACGCAGTATTTT. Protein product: CASRQGATDTQYF.

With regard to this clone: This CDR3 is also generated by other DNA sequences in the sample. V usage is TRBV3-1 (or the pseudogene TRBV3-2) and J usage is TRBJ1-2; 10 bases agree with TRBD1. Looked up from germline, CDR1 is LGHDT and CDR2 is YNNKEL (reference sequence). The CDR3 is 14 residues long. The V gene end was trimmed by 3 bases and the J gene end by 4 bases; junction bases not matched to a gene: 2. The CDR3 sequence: CASSQGQGSYGYTF. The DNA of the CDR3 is TGTGCCAGCAGCCAGGGACAGGGGAGCTATGGCTACACCTTC.

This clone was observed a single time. CDR3: CASSLADWDTEAFF. CDR3 sequence (DNA): TGCGCCAGCAGCTTGGCCGACTGGGACACTGAAGCTTTCTTT. The J gene is TRBJ1-1, the V gene TRBV5-1; no clear D. The germline V gene encodes CDR1 SGHRS and CDR2 YFSETQ. V lost 0 bases and J 3 bases, leaving 9 bases between the germline ends. CDR3 size: 14 residues.

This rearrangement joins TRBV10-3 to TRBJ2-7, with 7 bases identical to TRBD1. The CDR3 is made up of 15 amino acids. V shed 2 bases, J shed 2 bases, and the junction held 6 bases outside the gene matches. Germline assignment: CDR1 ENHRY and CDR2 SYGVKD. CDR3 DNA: TGTGCCATCAGTGAGACCGGGACAGTAACCTACGAGCAGTACTTC. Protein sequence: CAISETGTVTYEQYF.

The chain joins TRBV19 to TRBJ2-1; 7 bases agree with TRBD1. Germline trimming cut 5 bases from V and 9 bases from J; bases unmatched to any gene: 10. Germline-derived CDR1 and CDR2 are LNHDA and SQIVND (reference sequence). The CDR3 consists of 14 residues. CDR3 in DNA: TGTGCCAGTAGTCGGAGACAGGGACGGGTTGAGCAGTTCTTC. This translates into CASSRRQGRVEQFF.

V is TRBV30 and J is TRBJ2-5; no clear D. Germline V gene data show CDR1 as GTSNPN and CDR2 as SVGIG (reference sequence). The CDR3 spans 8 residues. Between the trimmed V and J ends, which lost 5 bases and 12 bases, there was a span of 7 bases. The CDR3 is CAWGQEYF. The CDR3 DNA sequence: TGTGCCTGGGGTCAGGAGTACTTC. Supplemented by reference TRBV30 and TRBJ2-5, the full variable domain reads SQTIHQWPATLVQPVGSPLSLECTVEGTSNPNLYWYRQAAGRGLQLLFYSVGIGQISSEVPQNLSASRPQDRQFILSSKKLLLSDSGFYLCAWGQEYFGPGTRLLVL.

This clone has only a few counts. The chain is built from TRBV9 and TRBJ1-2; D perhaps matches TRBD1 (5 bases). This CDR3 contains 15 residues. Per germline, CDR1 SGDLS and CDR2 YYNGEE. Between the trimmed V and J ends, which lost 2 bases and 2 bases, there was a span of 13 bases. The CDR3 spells CASSVAGTPNYGYTF. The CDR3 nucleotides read TGTGCCAGCAGCGTGGCCGGGACGCCCAACTATGGCTACACCTTC.

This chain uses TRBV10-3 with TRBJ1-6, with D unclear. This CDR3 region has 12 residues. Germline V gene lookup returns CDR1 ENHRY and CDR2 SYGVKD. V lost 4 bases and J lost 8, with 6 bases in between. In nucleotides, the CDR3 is TGTGCCATCAGTGTCGGGGATTCACCCCTCCACTTT. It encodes CAISVGDSPLHF.

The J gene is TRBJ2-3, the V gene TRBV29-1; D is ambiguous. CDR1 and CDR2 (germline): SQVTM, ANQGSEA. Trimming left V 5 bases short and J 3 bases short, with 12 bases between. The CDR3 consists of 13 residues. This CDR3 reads CSVRFFPTDTQYF. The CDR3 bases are TGCAGCGTTAGGTTCTTCCCAACAGATACGCAGTATTTT.

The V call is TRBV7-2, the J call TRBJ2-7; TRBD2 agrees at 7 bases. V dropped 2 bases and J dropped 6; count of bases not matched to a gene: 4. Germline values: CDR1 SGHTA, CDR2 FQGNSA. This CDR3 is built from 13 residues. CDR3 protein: CASSLYREVEQYF. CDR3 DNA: TGTGCCAGCAGCTTATACCGGGAGGTCGAGCAGTACTTC.

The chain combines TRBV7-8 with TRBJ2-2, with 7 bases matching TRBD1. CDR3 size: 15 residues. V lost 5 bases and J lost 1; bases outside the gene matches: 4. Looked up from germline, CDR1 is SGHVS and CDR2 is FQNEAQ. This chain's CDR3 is CASSRRTGNTGELFF. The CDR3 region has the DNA TGTGCCAGCAGCCGAAGGACAGGGAACACCGGGGAGCTGTTTTTT.

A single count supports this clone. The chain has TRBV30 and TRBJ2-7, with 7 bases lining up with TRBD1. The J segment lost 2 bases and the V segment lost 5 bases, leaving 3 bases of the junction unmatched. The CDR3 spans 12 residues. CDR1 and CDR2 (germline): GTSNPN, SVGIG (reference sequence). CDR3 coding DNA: TGTGCCTGGGGGGACAGCCCCTACGAGCAGTACTTC. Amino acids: CAWGDSPYEQYF.

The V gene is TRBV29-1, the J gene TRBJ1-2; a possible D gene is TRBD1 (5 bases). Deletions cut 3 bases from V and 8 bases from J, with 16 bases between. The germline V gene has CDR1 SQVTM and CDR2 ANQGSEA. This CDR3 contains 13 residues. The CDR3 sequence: CSVEFEGHEGYTF. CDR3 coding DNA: TGCAGCGTTGAGTTCGAGGGGCATGAAGGCTACACCTTC. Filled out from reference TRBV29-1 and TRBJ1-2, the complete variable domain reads SAVISQKPSRDICQRGTSLTIQCQVDSQVTMMFWYRQQPGQSLTLIATANQGSEATYESGFVIDKFPISRPNLTFSTLTVSNMSPEDSSIYLCSVEFEGHEGYTFGSGTRLTVV.

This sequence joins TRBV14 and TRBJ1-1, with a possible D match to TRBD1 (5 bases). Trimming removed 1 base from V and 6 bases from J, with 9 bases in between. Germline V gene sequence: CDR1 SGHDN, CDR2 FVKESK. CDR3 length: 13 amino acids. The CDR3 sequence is CASSQAGTAEAFF. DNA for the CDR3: TGTGCCAGCAGCCAAGCCGGGACCGCTGAAGCTTTCTTT.

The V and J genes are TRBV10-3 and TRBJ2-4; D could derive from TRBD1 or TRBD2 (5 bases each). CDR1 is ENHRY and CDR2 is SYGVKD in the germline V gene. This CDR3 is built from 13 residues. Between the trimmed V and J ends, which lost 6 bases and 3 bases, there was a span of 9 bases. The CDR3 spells CAISSGSKNIQYF. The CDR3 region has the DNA TGTGCCATCAGCTCAGGGAGCAAAAACATTCAGTACTTC.

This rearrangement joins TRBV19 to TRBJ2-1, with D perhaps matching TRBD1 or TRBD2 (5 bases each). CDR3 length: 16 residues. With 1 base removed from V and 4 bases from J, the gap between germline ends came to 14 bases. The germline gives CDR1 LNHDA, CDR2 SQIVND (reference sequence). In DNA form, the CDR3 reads TGTGCCAGTAGTATAGGGGGGTGGGTACGATACAATGAGCAGTTCTTC. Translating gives CASSIGGWVRYNEQFF.

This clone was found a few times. In DNA form, the CDR3 reads TGTGCCAGCCAGACTAGCGGGAGGGGAGATACGCAGTATTTT. Its protein is CASQTSGRGDTQYF. The V call is TRBV19, the J call TRBJ2-3; TRBD2 aligns across 14 bases. Germline CDR1 and CDR2: LNHDA and SQIVND (reference sequence). V trimming: 9 bases; J trimming: 5 bases; junction bases outside the gene matches: 4. The CDR3 has 14 residues.

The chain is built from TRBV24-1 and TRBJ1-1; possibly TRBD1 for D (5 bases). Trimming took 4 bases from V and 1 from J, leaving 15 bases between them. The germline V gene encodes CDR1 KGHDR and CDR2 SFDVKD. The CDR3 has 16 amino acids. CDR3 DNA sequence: TGTGCCACCAGTGACCAGGGAGACAGCTCGAACACTGAAGCTTTCTTT. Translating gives CATSDQGDSSNTEAFF.

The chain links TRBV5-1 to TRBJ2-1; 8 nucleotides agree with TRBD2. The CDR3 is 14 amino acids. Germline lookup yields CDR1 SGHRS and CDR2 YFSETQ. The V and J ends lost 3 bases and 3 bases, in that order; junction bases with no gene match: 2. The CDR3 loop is CASSSGGLYNEQFF. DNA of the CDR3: TGCGCCAGCAGCTCGGGGGGGCTCTACAATGAGCAGTTCTTC.

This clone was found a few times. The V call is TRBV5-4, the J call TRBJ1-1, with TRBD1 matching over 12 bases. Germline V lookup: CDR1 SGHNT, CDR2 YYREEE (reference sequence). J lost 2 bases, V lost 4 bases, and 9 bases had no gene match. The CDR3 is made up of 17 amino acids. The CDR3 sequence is CASSAGTGGAGNTEAFF. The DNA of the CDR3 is TGTGCCAGCAGCGCAGGGACAGGGGGCGCGGGTAACACTGAAGCTTTCTTT.

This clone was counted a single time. In nucleotides, the CDR3 is TGTGCCAGCAGTGAAATAGTTTCCCAAGAGACCCAGTACTTC. It specifies CASSEIVSQETQYF. The chain combines TRBV6-1 with TRBJ2-5; D is unclear. The germline V gene has CDR1 MNHNS and CDR2 SASEGT. Trimming took off 2 bases at V and 1 base at J, with 8 bases between the two ends. CDR3 size: 14 residues.

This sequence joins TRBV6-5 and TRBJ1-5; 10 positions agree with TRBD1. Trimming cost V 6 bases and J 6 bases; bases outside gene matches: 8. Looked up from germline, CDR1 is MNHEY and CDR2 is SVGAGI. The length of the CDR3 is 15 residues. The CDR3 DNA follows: TGTGCCAGCAGCCCAGGACAGGGGGATCGTCAGCCCCAGCATTTT. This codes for CASSPGQGDRQPQHF.

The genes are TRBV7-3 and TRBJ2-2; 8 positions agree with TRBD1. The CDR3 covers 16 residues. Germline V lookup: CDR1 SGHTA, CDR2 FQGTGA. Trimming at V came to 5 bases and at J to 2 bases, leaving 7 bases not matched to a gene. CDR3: CASSPPGQENTGELFF. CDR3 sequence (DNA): TGTGCCAGCAGCCCGCCGGGACAGGAAAACACCGGGGAGCTGTTTTTT.

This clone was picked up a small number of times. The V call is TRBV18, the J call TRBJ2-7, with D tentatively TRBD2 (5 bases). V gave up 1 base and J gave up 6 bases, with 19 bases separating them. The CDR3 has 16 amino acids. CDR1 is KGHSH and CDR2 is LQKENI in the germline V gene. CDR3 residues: CASSPLPSAGVGEQYF. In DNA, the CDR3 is TGTGCCAGCTCACCACTACCCTCAGCCGGGGTGGGCGAGCAGTACTTC.

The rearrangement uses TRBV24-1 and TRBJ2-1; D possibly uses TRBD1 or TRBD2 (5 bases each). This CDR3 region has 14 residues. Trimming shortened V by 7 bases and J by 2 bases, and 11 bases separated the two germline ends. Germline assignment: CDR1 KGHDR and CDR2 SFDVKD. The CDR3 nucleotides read TGTGCCACCAGCCGGGACGGGGCCTACAATGAGCAGTTCTTC. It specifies CATSRDGAYNEQFF.

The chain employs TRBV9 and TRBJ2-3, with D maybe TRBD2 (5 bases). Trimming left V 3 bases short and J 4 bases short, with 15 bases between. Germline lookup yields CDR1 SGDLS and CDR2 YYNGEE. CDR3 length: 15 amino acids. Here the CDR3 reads CASSARLLRADTQYF. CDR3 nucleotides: TGTGCCAGCAGCGCCAGACTTCTGCGGGCAGATACGCAGTATTTT.

CDR3 DNA sequence: TGTGCCAGCAGCTTAGGACTGGGGGGCACCGGGGAGCTGTTTTTT. Amino acids: CASSLGLGGTGELFF. The V and J genes are TRBV7-3 and TRBJ2-2, with D perhaps matching TRBD2 (6 bases). Germline V gene data show CDR1 as SGHTA and CDR2 as FQGTGA. Trimming stripped 2 bases from V and 4 bases from J, with 11 bases between. The CDR3 has 15 amino acids.

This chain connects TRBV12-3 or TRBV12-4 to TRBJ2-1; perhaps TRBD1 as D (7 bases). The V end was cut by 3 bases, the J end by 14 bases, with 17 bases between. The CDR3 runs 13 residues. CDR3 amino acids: CASSFAGGPRKFF. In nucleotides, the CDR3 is TGTGCCAGCAGTTTCGCAGGGGGGCCAAGAAAGTTCTTC.

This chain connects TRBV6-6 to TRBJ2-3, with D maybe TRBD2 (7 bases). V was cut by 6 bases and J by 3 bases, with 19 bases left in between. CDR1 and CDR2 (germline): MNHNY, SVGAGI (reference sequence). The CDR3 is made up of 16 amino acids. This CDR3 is CASSRGGGGLTDTQYF. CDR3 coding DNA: TGTGCCAGCAGCAGAGGGGGGGGCGGGCTAACAGATACGCAGTATTTT.

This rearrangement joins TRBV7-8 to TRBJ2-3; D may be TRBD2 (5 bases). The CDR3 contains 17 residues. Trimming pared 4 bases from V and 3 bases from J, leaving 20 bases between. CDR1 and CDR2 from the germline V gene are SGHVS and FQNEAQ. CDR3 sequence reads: CASSSPRAALPTDTQYF. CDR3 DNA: TGTGCCAGCAGCTCCCCGAGGGCGGCGTTACCTACAGATACGCAGTATTTT.